One and the same sample provided the 25 T cell receptor beta chains below, sequenced in a study of cytomegalovirus exposure and HLA in healthy donors. A multiplex PCR was run with 60 Vbeta primers and 13 Jbeta primers. Assay used: immunoSEQ multiplex PCR; TCRdb lists only in-frame clones, some missing. In the table there are 200,000 to 250,000 clones, around 80% of which are singletons. Sequencing used PBMCs. Receptor source: a woman aged 55-70 years in good health and CMV-seropositive.

V usage is TRBV6-5 and J usage is TRBJ2-5, with a weak D call TRBD2 (5 bases). Per the germline V gene, CDR1 is MNHEY and CDR2 is SVGAGI. The CDR3 is 14 residues long. V was trimmed by 5 bases and J by 5 bases, leaving 15 bases between them. CDR3 in DNA: TGTGCCAGCAGTGAAGTAAGAGGGAGTGAGACCCAGTACTTC. It codes for CASSEVRGSETQYF.

The chain combines TRBV5-1 with TRBJ2-3; 8 nucleotides agree with TRBD1. The trim removed 4 bases at V and 4 bases at J, leaving 8 bases unmatched. The germline CDR1 and CDR2 sequences are SGHRS and YFSETQ. The CDR3 spans 15 residues. The CDR3 bases are TGCGCCAGCAGCGTGACAGGGGAAAAGGCAGATACGCAGTATTTT. It specifies CASSVTGEKADTQYF. Full variable domain (rest looked up from reference TRBV5-1 and TRBJ2-3): KAGVTQTPRYLIKTRGQQVTLSCSPISGHRSVSWYQQTPGQGLQFLFEYFSETQRNKGNFPGRFSGRQFSNSRSEMNVSTLELGDSALYLCASSVTGEKADTQYFGPGTRLTVL.

Written as DNA, the CDR3 is TGTGCCAGCAGCTTATGGGCCACAGGGGACCACCCCATTCAGTACTTC. Protein sequence: CASSLWATGDHPIQYF. This chain connects TRBV7-9 to TRBJ2-4; 7 nucleotides line up with TRBD1. Trimming at V came to 2 bases and at J to 9 bases, leaving 13 bases not matched to a gene. The germline V gene has CDR1 SEHNR and CDR2 FQNEAQ (reference sequence). This CDR3 comprises 16 residues.

This clone turned up a few times. V is TRBV5-1 and J is TRBJ2-1, with TRBD2 matching 10 bases. The length of the CDR3 is 15 residues. V lost 4 bases, J lost 2 bases, and 3 bases stayed unmatched. Germline values: CDR1 SGHRS, CDR2 YFSETQ. CDR3 in DNA: TGCGCCAGCAGCCCCCTAGCGGGGGCCTACAATGAGCAGTTCTTC. Translated: CASSPLAGAYNEQFF.

The DNA of the CDR3 is TGCGCCAGCACAATGGGACATTATGGCTACACCTTC. It specifies CASTMGHYGYTF. This chain joins TRBV5-1 and TRBJ1-2; D might be TRBD1 (6 bases). Germline V gene lookup returns CDR1 SGHRS and CDR2 YFSETQ. Trimming cost V 6 bases and J 5 bases, with 11 bases left between them. The CDR3 runs to 12 residues. Filled out from reference TRBV5-1 and TRBJ1-2, the complete variable domain reads KAGVTQTPRYLIKTRGQQVTLSCSPISGHRSVSWYQQTPGQGLQFLFEYFSETQRNKGNFPGRFSGRQFSNSRSEMNVSTLELGDSALYLCASTMGHYGYTFGSGTRLTVV.

This clone has more than one count but fewer than ten. The V gene is TRBV10-3, the J gene TRBJ2-3; 7 bases line up with TRBD1. V shed 5 bases, J shed 5 bases, and the junction held 7 bases outside the gene matches. CDR3 size: 14 residues. Germline assignment: CDR1 ENHRY and CDR2 SYGVKD. CDR3 DNA: TGTGCCATCAGTACAGGGGACGTAGGAGATACGCAGTATTTT. This codes for CAISTGDVGDTQYF.

This sequence joins TRBV6-5 and TRBJ2-7, with 7 nucleotides matching TRBD1. Trimming at V came to 6 bases and at J to 4 bases, leaving 9 bases not matched to a gene. This CDR3 is 14 amino acids long. Germline assignment: CDR1 MNHEY and CDR2 SVGAGI. CDR3 sequence: CASSSPGQPYEQYF. The CDR3 coding sequence is TGTGCCAGCAGCTCCCCGGGACAGCCGTACGAGCAGTACTTC.

This chain joins TRBV2 and TRBJ2-3; weak D call: TRBD1 (6 bases). The CDR3 covers 14 residues. Germline loops: CDR1 SNHLY, CDR2 FYNNEI. With 7 bases removed from V and 1 base from J, the gap between germline ends came to 12 bases. The CDR3 region is CASNFGQRTDTQYF. The CDR3 nucleotides are TGTGCCAGCAACTTCGGACAGCGCACAGATACGCAGTATTTT. Variable domain in full (rest from reference TRBV2 and TRBJ2-3): EPEVTQTPSHQVTQMGQEVILRCVPISNHLYFYWYRQILGQKVEFLVSFYNNEISEKSEIFDDQFSVERPDGSNFTLKIRSTKLEDSAMYFCASNFGQRTDTQYFGPGTRLTVL.

The CDR3 nucleotides are TGTGCCTGGAATCGCGGGGAAGATCAGCCCCAGCATTTT. This gives the protein CAWNRGEDQPQHF. The rearrangement links TRBV30 to TRBJ1-5, with unresolved D. The CDR3 is 13 amino acids. Germline values: CDR1 GTSNPN, CDR2 SVGIG (reference sequence). V was clipped by 4 bases and J by 5 bases, with 12 bases between them.

The J gene is TRBJ1-3, the V gene TRBV2; D uncertain. From germline, CDR1 is SNHLY and CDR2 FYNNEI. V lost 9 bases and J lost 0, with 6 bases in between. The CDR3 totals 12 residues. The DNA of the CDR3 is TGTGCCAGTCACTACTCTGGAAACACCATATATTTT. It specifies CASHYSGNTIYF. Complete variable domain (other parts from reference TRBV2 and TRBJ1-3): EPEVTQTPSHQVTQMGQEVILRCVPISNHLYFYWYRQILGQKVEFLVSFYNNEISEKSEIFDDQFSVERPDGSNFTLKIRSTKLEDSAMYFCASHYSGNTIYFGEGSWLTVV.

This clone was observed a few times. The chain employs TRBV9 and TRBJ1-6; D perhaps matches TRBD1 (5 bases). Germline V gives CDR1 SGDLS, CDR2 YYNGEE. V was clipped by 0 bases and J by 8 bases, with 12 bases between them. The CDR3 covers 15 residues. The chain's CDR3 is CASSVAGGGDSPLHF. CDR3 DNA: TGTGCCAGCAGCGTAGCGGGGGGTGGGGATTCACCCCTCCACTTT.

CDR3 protein: CASSVEGEPYEQYF. In DNA, the CDR3 is TGTGCCAGCAGCGTAGAGGGGGAGCCCTACGAGCAGTACTTC. The rearrangement joins TRBV9 to TRBJ2-7; D possibly corresponds to TRBD1 (6 bases). The CDR3 length is 14 residues. The germline gives CDR1 SGDLS, CDR2 YYNGEE. Trimming removed 0 bases from V and 2 bases from J, with 9 bases in between.

The chain has TRBV2 and TRBJ2-3; weak D call: TRBD2 (5 bases). The ends were cut back, 0 bases at V and 3 bases at J, with 7 bases in the middle. The germline CDR1 and CDR2 sequences are SNHLY and FYNNEI. The CDR3 is made up of 14 amino acids. The CDR3, as DNA: TGTGCCAGCAGTGAAGCGCTAGCAACAGATACGCAGTATTTT. It codes for CASSEALATDTQYF.

This clone has only a few counts. The chain is built from TRBV30 and TRBJ1-4; D is unclear. This CDR3 region has 14 residues. Deletions cut 2 bases from V and 8 bases from J, with 15 bases between. Germline CDR1 reads GTSNPN; CDR2 reads SVGIG (reference sequence). CDR3 nucleotide sequence: TGTGCCTGGAGTCCGTCACTCGTGGGCGAAAAACTGTTTTTT. It encodes CAWSPSLVGEKLFF.

This chain links TRBV5-1 with TRBJ2-7; TRBD2 matches 13 bases. The CDR3 is made up of 14 amino acids. J lost 4 bases, V lost 4 bases, and 2 bases had no gene match. Germline V CDR1 and CDR2: SGHRS, YFSETQ. CDR3 protein: CASSQGLAGYEQYF. CDR3 coding DNA: TGCGCCAGCAGCCAGGGACTAGCGGGGTACGAGCAGTACTTC.

The gene calls are TRBV19 and TRBJ2-7, with D possibly being TRBD2 (6 bases). Germline loops: CDR1 LNHDA, CDR2 SQIVND (reference sequence). CDR3 size: 16 residues. The ends were cut back, 3 bases at V and 4 bases at J, with 19 bases in the middle. CDR3 in DNA: TGTGCCAGTAGTATGGCGGGCGGGGAGAATTTTTACGAGCAGTACTTC. It specifies CASSMAGGENFYEQYF.

V gene TRBV6-1 combines with J gene TRBJ2-7, with 9 bases lining up with TRBD1. Germline V gives CDR1 MNHNS, CDR2 SASEGT. Germline trimming cut 4 bases from V and 6 bases from J; bases unmatched to any gene: 13. This CDR3 comprises 16 residues. The CDR3 region is CASSATVGTGLREQYF. CDR3 in DNA: TGTGCCAGCAGTGCAACGGTTGGGACAGGGTTACGCGAGCAGTACTTC.

This clone was found a few times. The chain employs TRBV15 and TRBJ1-1; D is perhaps TRBD1 (5 bases). CDR3 length equals 15 residues. V was shortened by 0 bases and J by 4 bases, with 12 bases between the two germline ends. Per the germline V gene, CDR1 is LNHNV and CDR2 is YYDKDF (reference sequence). In nucleotides, the CDR3 is TGTGCCACCAGCAGAGATGGGCAGGGATCCACTGAAGCTTTCTTT. The encoded protein is CATSRDGQGSTEAFF.

This clone was found once. The V and J genes are TRBV5-6 and TRBJ2-7; 13 nucleotides match TRBD2. There are 16 residues in the CDR3. V was clipped by 3 bases and J by 2 bases; unmatched bases: 5. The germline gives CDR1 SGHDT, CDR2 YYEEEE. CDR3 nucleotide sequence: TGTGCCAGCAGCTGGGGGACTAGCGGGATCACCTACGAGCAGTACTTC. It codes for CASSWGTSGITYEQYF. The entire variable domain, with the rest obtained from reference TRBV5-6 and TRBJ2-7, is as follows: DAGVTQSPTHLIKTRGQQVTLRCSPKSGHDTVSWYQQALGQGPQFIFQYYEEEERQRGNFPDRFSGHQFPNYSSELNVNALLLGDSALYLCASSWGTSGITYEQYFGPGTRLTVT.

Only one count was recorded for this clone. V gene TRBV27 combines with J gene TRBJ2-1, with TRBD2 matching 9 bases. After removal of 5 bases from V and 6 bases from J, the junction contained 11 bases not matched to a gene. Germline CDR1 is MNHEY and CDR2 is SMNVEV (reference sequence). This CDR3 is built from 16 residues. The CDR3 loop is CASSISGTSPSNEQFF. The CDR3 DNA reads TGTGCCAGCAGTATCTCCGGGACTAGCCCCTCCAATGAGCAGTTCTTC.

With regard to this clone: The sample holds other DNA sequences that translate to the same CDR3. This chain links TRBV5-1 with TRBJ1-4; 8 positions match TRBD1. The germline CDR1 and CDR2 sequences are SGHRS and YFSETQ. CDR3 length: 14 amino acids. Unmatched junction bases numbered 4, after V lost 4 bases and J lost 5 bases. The CDR3 coding sequence is TGCGCCAGCAGCCCCGGACAGGGCAATGAAAAACTGTTTTTT. This sequence encodes CASSPGQGNEKLFF.

V usage is TRBV5-1 and J usage is TRBJ1-6; D gene uncertain. CDR1 is SGHRS and CDR2 is YFSETQ in the germline V gene. The CDR3 consists of 15 residues. Trimming took off 1 base at V and 1 base at J, with 6 bases between the two ends. CDR3: CASSLTGSYNSPLHF. CDR3 bases: TGCGCCAGCAGCTTGACTGGTTCCTATAATTCACCCCTCCACTTT.

This rearrangement joins TRBV5-4 to TRBJ1-2, with 7 positions matching TRBD1. Germline V gene lookup returns CDR1 SGHNT and CDR2 YYREEE (reference sequence). Trimming took 4 bases from V and 4 from J; bases not matched to a gene: 7. This CDR3 contains 14 residues. This CDR3 reads CASSAAGTAYGYTF. CDR3 coding DNA: TGTGCCAGCAGCGCTGCCGGGACAGCCTATGGCTACACCTTC.

V is TRBV5-1 and J is TRBJ2-5, with 10 nucleotides matching TRBD2. The CDR3 consists of 15 residues. The V and J ends lost 4 bases and 5 bases, in that order; junction bases with no gene match: 8. The germline V gene has CDR1 SGHRS and CDR2 YFSETQ. The CDR3 nucleotides read TGCGCCAGCAGCCTGGGACTAGCGCCTACGGAGACCCAGTACTTC. Its translation is CASSLGLAPTETQYF.

This chain uses TRBV6-1 with TRBJ1-3; D not resolved. V was shortened by 4 bases and J by 2 bases, with 12 bases between the two germline ends. The CDR3 has 15 residues. Per germline, CDR1 MNHNS and CDR2 SASEGT. DNA of the CDR3: TGTGCCAGCAGTGTTCACACAGCCGCTGGAAACACCATATATTTT. It yields the protein CASSVHTAAGNTIYF.